Given below is one TCR beta chain in context. As yet, its antigen is unknown. Sequenced by immunoSEQ multiplex PCR; TCRdb stores in-frame clones only, minus some. The repertoire holds approximately 700,000 clones, with around 78% as singletons. Germline values: CDR1 SGHNT, CDR2 YYREEE (reference sequence). The CDR3 covers 13 residues. The V gene lost 2 bases and the J gene lost 4 bases, with 9 bases spanning the gap. This record belongs to a study of shared clonotypes between healthy human individuals. Regarding the study as a whole: A few donors showed sharing of approximately 5% of naive CD4 clonotypes.

This chain links TRBV5-4 with TRBJ2-5, with a weak D call TRBD1 (5 bases). This TCR was recovered from a woman in her 30s in good health. The sequencing sample was made of memory CD4+ T cells sorted from blood. Subset given: CD45RA-negative fraction. CDR3 sequence reads: CASSFLQGETQYF. In DNA, the CDR3 is TGTGCCAGCAGCTTTCTGCAGGGAGAGACCCAGTACTTC.